Reported below is one T cell receptor (beta chain). Data came from immunoSEQ multiplex PCR; TCRdb stores just in-frame clones and leaves some out. There are 190,000 or so clones in the sample; around 90% occur only once, and roughly 8.4% lies in the top ten. The sample belongs to a study of blood T cell repertoires in COVID-19. This receptor was identified in a young woman who had recovered from COVID-19. Sequencing was carried out using PBMCs or T cells enriched from blood (not recorded which).

Written as DNA, the CDR3 is TGTGCCAGCAGTACGGACAAAATGGGTCAGCCCCAGCATTTT. Protein sequence: CASSTDKMGQPQHF. The V and J genes are TRBV27 and TRBJ1-5; the D gene is possibly TRBD1 (5 bases). Germline V CDR1 and CDR2: MNHEY, SMNVEV (reference sequence). V was trimmed by 5 bases and J by 6 bases, leaving 14 bases between them. The CDR3 has 14 amino acids.